This record concerns one T cell receptor (beta chain) sequence. As yet, its antigen is unknown. This record comes from a study of shared clonotypes between healthy human individuals. Study-wide background: There were three CD4 naive, three CD4 memory, two CD8 naive and one CD8 memory plates per donor. Points from the study as a whole: Compared with memory subsets, naive subsets generally had larger estimated richness.

Per the germline V gene, CDR1 is KGHSH and CDR2 is LQKENI. Trimming pared 3 bases from V and 5 bases from J, leaving 14 bases between. CDR3 length equals 14 residues. Genomic DNA of each subset was evenly split across several immunoSEQ plates. Assay: immunoSEQ multiplex PCR; the TCRdb copy retains only in-frame clones and omits some. The sample has about 1 million clones, about 70% seen once. The origin of this receptor is a man aged 18 to 30 in good health. The chain combines TRBV18 with TRBJ2-7; either TRBD1 or TRBD2 may supply D (5 bases each). The sequencing input was memory CD4+ T cells sorted from blood. Subset indicated: CD45RA-negative fraction. CDR3 DNA sequence: TGTGCCAGCTCACCCGGCTGGGACGGAGACGAGCAGTACTTC. This gives the protein CASSPGWDGDEQYF.